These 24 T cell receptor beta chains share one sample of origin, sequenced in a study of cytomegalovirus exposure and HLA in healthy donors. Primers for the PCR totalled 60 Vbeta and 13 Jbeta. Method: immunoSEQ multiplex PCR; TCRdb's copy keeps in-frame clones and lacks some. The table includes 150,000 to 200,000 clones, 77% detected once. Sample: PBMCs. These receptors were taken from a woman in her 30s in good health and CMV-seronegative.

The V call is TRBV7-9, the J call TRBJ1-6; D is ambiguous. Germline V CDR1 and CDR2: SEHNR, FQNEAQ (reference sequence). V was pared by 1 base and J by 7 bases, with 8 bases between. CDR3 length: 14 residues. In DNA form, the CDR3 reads TGTGCCAGCAGCTTAGTACTCTCAAATTCACCCCTCCACTTT. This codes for CASSLVLSNSPLHF. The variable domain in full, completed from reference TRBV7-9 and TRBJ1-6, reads DTGVSQNPRHKITKRGQNVTFRCDPISEHNRLYWYRQTLGQGPEFLTYFQNEAQLEKSRLLSDRFSAERPKGSFSTLEIQRTEQGDSAMYLCASSLVLSNSPLHFGNGTRLTVT.

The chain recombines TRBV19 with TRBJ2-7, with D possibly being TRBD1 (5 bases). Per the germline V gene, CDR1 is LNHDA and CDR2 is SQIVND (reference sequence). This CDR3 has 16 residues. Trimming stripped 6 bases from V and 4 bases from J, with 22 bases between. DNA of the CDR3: TGTGCCAGTAGCGTTGCTTTGGGCAGGGCCAAGTACGAGCAGTACTTC. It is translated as CASSVALGRAKYEQYF.

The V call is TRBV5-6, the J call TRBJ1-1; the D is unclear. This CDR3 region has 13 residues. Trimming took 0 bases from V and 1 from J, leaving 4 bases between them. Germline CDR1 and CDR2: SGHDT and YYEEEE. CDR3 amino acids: CASSLAWNTEAFF. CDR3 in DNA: TGTGCCAGCAGCTTGGCCTGGAACACTGAAGCTTTCTTT. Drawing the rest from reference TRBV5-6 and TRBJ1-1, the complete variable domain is DAGVTQSPTHLIKTRGQQVTLRCSPKSGHDTVSWYQQALGQGPQFIFQYYEEEERQRGNFPDRFSGHQFPNYSSELNVNALLLGDSALYLCASSLAWNTEAFFGQGTRLTVV.

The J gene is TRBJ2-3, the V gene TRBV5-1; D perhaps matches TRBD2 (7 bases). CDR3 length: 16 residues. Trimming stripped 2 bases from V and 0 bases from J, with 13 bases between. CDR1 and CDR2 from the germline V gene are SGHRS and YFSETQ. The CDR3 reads CASSFGGRESTDTQYF. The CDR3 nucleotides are TGCGCCAGCAGCTTCGGGGGGCGTGAAAGCACAGATACGCAGTATTTT.

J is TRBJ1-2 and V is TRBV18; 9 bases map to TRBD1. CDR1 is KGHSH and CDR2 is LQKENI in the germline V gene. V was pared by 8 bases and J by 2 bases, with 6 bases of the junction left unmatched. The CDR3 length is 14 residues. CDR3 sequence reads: CASRSGQGNYGYTF. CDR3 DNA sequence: TGTGCCAGCCGTTCCGGACAGGGGAACTATGGCTACACCTTC.

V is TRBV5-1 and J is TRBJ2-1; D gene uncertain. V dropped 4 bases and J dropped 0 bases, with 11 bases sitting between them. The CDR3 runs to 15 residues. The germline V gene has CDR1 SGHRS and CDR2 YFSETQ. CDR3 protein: CASSPAESSYNEQFF. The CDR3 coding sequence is TGCGCCAGCAGCCCGGCGGAGAGCTCCTACAATGAGCAGTTCTTC. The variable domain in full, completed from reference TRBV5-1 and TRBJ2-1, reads KAGVTQTPRYLIKTRGQQVTLSCSPISGHRSVSWYQQTPGQGLQFLFEYFSETQRNKGNFPGRFSGRQFSNSRSEMNVSTLELGDSALYLCASSPAESSYNEQFFGPGTRLTVL.

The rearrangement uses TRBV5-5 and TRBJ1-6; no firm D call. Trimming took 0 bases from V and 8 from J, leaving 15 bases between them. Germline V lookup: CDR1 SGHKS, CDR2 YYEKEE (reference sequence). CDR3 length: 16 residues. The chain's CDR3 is CASSLGGLRWDSPLHF. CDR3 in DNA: TGTGCCAGCAGCTTGGGAGGTCTGAGGTGGGATTCACCCCTCCACTTT.

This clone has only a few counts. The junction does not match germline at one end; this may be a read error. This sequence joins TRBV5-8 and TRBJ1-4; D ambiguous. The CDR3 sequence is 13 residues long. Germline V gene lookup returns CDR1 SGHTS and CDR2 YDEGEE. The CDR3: CASSLAWRERLFF. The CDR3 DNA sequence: TGTGCCAGCAGCTTGGCGTGGAGGGAAAGACTGTTTTTT.

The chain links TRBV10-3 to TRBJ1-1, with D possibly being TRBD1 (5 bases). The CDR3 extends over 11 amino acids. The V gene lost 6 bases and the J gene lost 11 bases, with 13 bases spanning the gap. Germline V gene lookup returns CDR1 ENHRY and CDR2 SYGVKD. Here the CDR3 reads CAIRSTGLAFF. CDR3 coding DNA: TGTGCCATCAGGAGTACAGGTCTGGCTTTCTTT.

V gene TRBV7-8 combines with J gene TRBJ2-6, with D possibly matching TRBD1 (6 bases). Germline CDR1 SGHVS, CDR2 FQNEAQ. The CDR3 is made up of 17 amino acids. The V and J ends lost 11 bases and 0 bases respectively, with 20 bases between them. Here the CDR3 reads CASVPRGRNSGANVLTF. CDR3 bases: TGTGCCTCAGTACCCAGGGGTCGGAACTCTGGGGCCAACGTCCTGACTTTC. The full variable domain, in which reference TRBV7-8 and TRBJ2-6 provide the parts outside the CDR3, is GAGVSQSPRYKVAKRGQDVALRCDPISGHVSLFWYQQALGQGPEFLTYFQNEAQLDKSGLPSDRFFAERPEGSVSTLKIQRTQQEDSAVYLCASVPRGRNSGANVLTFGAGSRLTVL.

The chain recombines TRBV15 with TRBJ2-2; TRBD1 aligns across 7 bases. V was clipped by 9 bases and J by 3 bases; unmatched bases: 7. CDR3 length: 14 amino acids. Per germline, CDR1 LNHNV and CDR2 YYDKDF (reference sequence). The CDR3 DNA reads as TGTGCCACACTGGACAGGTTCGACACCGGGGAGCTGTTTTTT. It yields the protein CATLDRFDTGELFF.

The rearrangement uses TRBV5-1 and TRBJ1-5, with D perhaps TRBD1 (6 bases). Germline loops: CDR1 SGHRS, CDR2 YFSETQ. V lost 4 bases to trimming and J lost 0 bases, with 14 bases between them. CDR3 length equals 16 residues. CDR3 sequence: CASSKTGGNSNQPQHF. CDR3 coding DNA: TGCGCCAGCAGCAAGACAGGTGGGAATAGCAATCAGCCCCAGCATTTT.

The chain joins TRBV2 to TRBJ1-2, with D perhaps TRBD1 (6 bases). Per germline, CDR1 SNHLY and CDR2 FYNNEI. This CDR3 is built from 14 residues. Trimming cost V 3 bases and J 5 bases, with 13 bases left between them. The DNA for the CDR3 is TGTGCCAGCAGTGATGGTAGGGGGAATTATGGCTACACCTTC. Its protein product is CASSDGRGNYGYTF. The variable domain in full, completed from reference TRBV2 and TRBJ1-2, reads EPEVTQTPSHQVTQMGQEVILRCVPISNHLYFYWYRQILGQKVEFLVSFYNNEISEKSEIFDDQFSVERPDGSNFTLKIRSTKLEDSAMYFCASSDGRGNYGYTFGSGTRLTVV.

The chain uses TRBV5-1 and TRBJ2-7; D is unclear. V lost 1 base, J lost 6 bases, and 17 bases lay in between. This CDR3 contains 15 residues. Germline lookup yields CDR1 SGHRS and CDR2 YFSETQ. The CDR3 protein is CASSLIGRFPPEQYF. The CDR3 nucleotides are TGCGCCAGCAGCTTGATTGGCAGGTTCCCCCCCGAGCAGTACTTC.

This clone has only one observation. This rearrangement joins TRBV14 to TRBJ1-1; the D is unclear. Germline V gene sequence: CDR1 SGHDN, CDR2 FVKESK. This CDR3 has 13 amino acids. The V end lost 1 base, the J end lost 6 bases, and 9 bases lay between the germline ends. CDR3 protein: CASSQGSGAEAFF. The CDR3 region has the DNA TGTGCCAGCAGCCAAGGGTCAGGCGCTGAAGCTTTCTTT.

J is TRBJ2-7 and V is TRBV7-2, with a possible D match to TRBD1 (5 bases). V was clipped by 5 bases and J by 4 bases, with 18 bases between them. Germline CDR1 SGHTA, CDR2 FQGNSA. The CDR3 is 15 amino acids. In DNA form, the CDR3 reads TGTGCCAGCAGCCCTAGAAGGGGTTACACTTACGAGCAGTACTTC. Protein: CASSPRRGYTYEQYF.

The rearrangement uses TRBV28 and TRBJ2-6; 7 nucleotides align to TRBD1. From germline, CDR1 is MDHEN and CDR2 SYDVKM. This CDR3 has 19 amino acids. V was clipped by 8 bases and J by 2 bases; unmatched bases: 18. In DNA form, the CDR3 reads TGTGCCAGCCAGGGGGTGCTGCCGGGACGAATCCCTGGGGCCAACGTCCTGACTTTC. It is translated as CASQGVLPGRIPGANVLTF.

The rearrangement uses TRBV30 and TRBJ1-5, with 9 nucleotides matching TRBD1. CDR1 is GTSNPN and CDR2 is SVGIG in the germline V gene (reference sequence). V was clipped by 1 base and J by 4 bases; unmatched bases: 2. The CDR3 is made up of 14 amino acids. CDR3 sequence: CAWSAGQGNQPQHF. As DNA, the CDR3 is TGTGCCTGGAGTGCGGGACAGGGAAATCAGCCCCAGCATTTT.

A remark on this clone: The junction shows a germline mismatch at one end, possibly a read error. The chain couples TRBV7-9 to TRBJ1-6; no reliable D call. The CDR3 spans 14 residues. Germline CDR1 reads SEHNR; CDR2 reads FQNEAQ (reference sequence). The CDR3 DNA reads TGTTCCAGCAGCTTAGAACAGTATAATTCACCCCTCCACTTT. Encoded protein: CSSSLEQYNSPLHF.

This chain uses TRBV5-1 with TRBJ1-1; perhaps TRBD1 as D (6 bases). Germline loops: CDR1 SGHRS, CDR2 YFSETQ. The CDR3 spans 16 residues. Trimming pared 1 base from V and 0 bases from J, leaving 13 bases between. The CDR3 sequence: CASSLFPGDMNTEAFF. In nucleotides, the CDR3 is TGCGCCAGCAGCTTGTTTCCAGGGGATATGAACACTGAAGCTTTCTTT.

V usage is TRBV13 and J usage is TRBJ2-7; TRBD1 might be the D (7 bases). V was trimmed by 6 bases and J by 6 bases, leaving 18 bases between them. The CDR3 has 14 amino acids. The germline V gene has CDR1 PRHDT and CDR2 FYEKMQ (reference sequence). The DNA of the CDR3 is TGTGCCAGCAGTCGAAACAGGGGAGGCTCCGAGCAGTACTTC. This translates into CASSRNRGGSEQYF.

The CDR3 DNA sequence: TGTGCCAGCAGCGGATACCAGGGGGATACGCAGTATTTT. Translating gives CASSGYQGDTQYF. V is TRBV7-2 and J is TRBJ2-3; perhaps TRBD1 as D (6 bases). The ends were cut back, 5 bases at V and 6 bases at J, with 12 bases in the middle. Germline loops: CDR1 SGHTA, CDR2 FQGNSA. This CDR3 comprises 13 residues.

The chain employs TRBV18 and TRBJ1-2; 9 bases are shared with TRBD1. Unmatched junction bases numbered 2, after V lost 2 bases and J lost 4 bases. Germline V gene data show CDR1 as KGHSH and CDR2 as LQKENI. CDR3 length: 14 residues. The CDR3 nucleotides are TGTGCCAGCTCACCAGGGGGACAGGGCTATGGCTACACCTTC. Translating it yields CASSPGGQGYGYTF.

CDR3 sequence: CASSVAPGTGPREQYF. CDR3 DNA sequence: TGTGCCAGCAGCGTCGCCCCGGGGACAGGGCCCCGCGAGCAGTACTTC. V gene TRBV9 combines with J gene TRBJ2-7; 9 bases align to TRBD1. Germline loops: CDR1 SGDLS, CDR2 YYNGEE. The CDR3 has 16 amino acids. V was clipped by 2 bases and J by 6 bases; unmatched bases: 12. Full variable domain (outside the CDR3, taken from reference TRBV9 and TRBJ2-7): DSGVTQTPKHLITATGQRVTLRCSPRSGDLSVYWYQQSLDQGLQFLIQYYNGEERAKGNILERFSAQQFPDLHSELNLSSLELGDSALYFCASSVAPGTGPREQYFGPGTRLTVT.